The 3 T cell receptor beta chains below come from one sample, sequenced in a study of prognosis after radiotherapy for stage I lung cancer. CDR3 of TCR beta was amplified from genomic DNA via a two-round multiplex PCR. Round one of PCR was performed, and it used primers specific to each TRBV and TRBJ gene. TCRdb independently ran MiXCR on the multiplex PCR reads; one entry per CDR3 protein. The profile shows tens of thousands of distinct CDR3 sequences, about 40% of them singletons. Material: PBMCs, obtained before or after stereotactic body radiation therapy (not recorded which). These receptors originate from a donor aged 50 or older with non-small cell lung cancer.

This chain connects TRBV7-9 to TRBJ2-7, with D maybe TRBD1 (5 bases). V dropped 5 bases and J dropped 3 bases, with 11 bases sitting between them. The CDR3 has 13 amino acids. The germline gives CDR1 SEHNR, CDR2 FQNEAQ (reference sequence). DNA for the CDR3: TGTGCCAGCAGCCCGCCCGACAGCTACGAGCAGTACTTC. Residues: CASSPPDSYEQYF.

The chain has TRBV6-5 and TRBJ1-2; D is unresolved. Germline V gene sequence: CDR1 MNHEY, CDR2 SVGAGI. V gave up 4 bases and J gave up 5 bases, with 5 bases separating them. This CDR3 contains 11 residues. The DNA for the CDR3 is TGTGCCAGCAGTTCCCCTTATGGCTACACCTTC. It translates to CASSSPYGYTF.

This clonotype was counted many times. This rearrangement joins TRBV7-6 to TRBJ2-5; D is perhaps TRBD1 (6 bases). The CDR3 spans 13 residues. V was shortened by 4 bases and J by 3 bases, with 9 bases between the two germline ends. In germline, CDR1 is SGHVS, CDR2 FNYEAQ. The CDR3 spells CASSSYREETQYF. CDR3 DNA sequence: TGTGCCAGCAGCTCGTACAGGGAAGAGACCCAGTACTTC.